One sample yielded the 29 T cell receptor beta chains listed below, sequenced in a study of blood T cells in healthy people across ages. Together with a sample-barcoded 5' primer, a J-beta primer mix was included in a second PCR lasting roughly 6 to 12 cycles. TCRdb processed the 5' RACE reads anew with MiXCR; each CDR3 protein has one entry. Of some 940,000 distinct CDR3 sequences in the sample, 25% to 30% were seen once. These data also formed part of another study, on T cells of mothers and their children.

Material: blood. These receptors all stem from a woman between 40 and 55 years old in good health.

This clonotype has ten or more counts. The rearrangement joins TRBV11-2 to TRBJ2-7; D perhaps matches TRBD2 (6 bases). The CDR3 has 15 residues. V was shortened by 3 bases and J by 4 bases, with 16 bases between the two germline ends. Germline assignment: CDR1 SGHAT and CDR2 FQNNGV. The CDR3, as DNA: TGTGCCAGCAGCTTTTCTCGGGGGTTACAATACGAGCAGTACTTC. As protein: CASSFSRGLQYEQYF.

In its sample, this clonotype was seen a few times. This chain uses TRBV7-2 with TRBJ2-5; tentatively, D is TRBD2 (5 bases). Germline CDR1 SGHTA, CDR2 FQGNSA. The CDR3 has 14 residues. V gave up 5 bases and J gave up 3 bases, with 13 bases separating them. The CDR3 loop is CASSAQPGEETQYF. In DNA, the CDR3 is TGTGCCAGCAGCGCACAGCCCGGGGAAGAGACCCAGTACTTC.

About this clonotype itself: Just one base apart from a much larger clone, this may be a read error. The chain couples TRBV9 to TRBJ2-1; no definite D call. The CDR3 extends over 14 amino acids. Germline CDR1 SGDLS, CDR2 YYNGEE. CDR3 in DNA: TGTGCCAGCAGCTCGCGGTCAAGCTTCGATGAGCGGTTCTTC. Protein sequence: CASSSRSSFDERFF.

This clonotype has only a few counts. This sequence joins TRBV10-3 and TRBJ1-5; a weak D match, TRBD1 (5 bases). V gave up 2 bases and J gave up 4 bases, with 12 bases separating them. The CDR3 is made up of 15 amino acids. Germline CDR1 is ENHRY and CDR2 is SYGVKD. DNA for the CDR3: TGTGCCATCAGTGAGGGTCAGGGTGGAAATCAGCCCCAGCATTTT. Amino acid sequence: CAISEGQGGNQPQHF.

This clonotype was counted only a few times. The chain is built from TRBV20-1 and TRBJ1-4, with a weak D call TRBD1 (5 bases). Germline V gene data show CDR1 as DFQATT and CDR2 as SNEGSKA (reference sequence). V shed 5 bases and J shed 5 bases, with 12 bases lying between them. The CDR3 consists of 13 residues. CDR3 sequence reads: CSAARDYNEKLFF. CDR3 DNA sequence: TGCAGTGCTGCCCGGGACTACAATGAAAAACTGTTTTTT.

The sample holds many counts of this clonotype. This chain joins TRBV27 and TRBJ1-2, with unresolved D. The V and J ends lost 6 bases and 0 bases respectively, with 17 bases between them. The CDR3 sequence is 16 residues long. Looked up from germline, CDR1 is MNHEY and CDR2 is SMNVEV (reference sequence). DNA for the CDR3: TGTGCCAGCAGGACGACATCAGCGGGCCCTAACTATGGCTACACCTTC. Its protein product is CASRTTSAGPNYGYTF.

The chain joins TRBV7-2 to TRBJ2-7, with 10 positions matching TRBD1. CDR3 length: 15 residues. Germline CDR1 and CDR2: SGHTA and FQGNSA. V was pared by 3 bases and J by 10 bases, with 12 bases of the junction left unmatched. This chain's CDR3 is CASSFRRQGAAGQYF. In DNA form, the CDR3 reads TGTGCCAGCAGCTTCCGCCGACAGGGGGCAGCGGGCCAGTACTTC.

The chain employs TRBV9 and TRBJ2-1; 7 bases are shared with TRBD1. The J call could be wrong; TRBJ2-7 is a better fit for the DNA end. Germline values: CDR1 SGDLS, CDR2 YYNGEE. This CDR3 region has 16 residues. DNA of the CDR3: TGTGCCAGCAGCGTCCACGAGGGACAGCTCTACAATGAGCAGTACTTC. Residues: CASSVHEGQLYNEQYF.

In this sample, this clonotype turned up a few times. The junction differs from germline at one of its ends, possibly a read error. The V and J genes are TRBV9 and TRBJ1-2; the D is unclear. Germline CDR1 SGDLS, CDR2 YYNGEE. The CDR3 covers 14 residues. This CDR3 reads CASSRDAAIDGHTF. CDR3 nucleotides: TGTGCCAGCAGCAGAGATGCGGCGATAGATGGCCACACCTTC.

The rearrangement joins TRBV9 to TRBJ2-1, with 7 bases matching TRBD2. Germline V CDR1 and CDR2: SGDLS, YYNGEE. The CDR3 is 19 amino acids. J was trimmed by 0 bases and V by 4 bases; bases with no gene match: 16. CDR3 coding DNA: TGTGCCAGCAGCCCGAAGCCCGGGGGGACGTCTCGCTCCTACAATGAGCAGTTCTTC. Its protein is CASSPKPGGTSRSYNEQFF.

The sample holds many counts of this clonotype. This chain uses TRBV6-1 with TRBJ2-7, with D possibly being TRBD1 (6 bases). This CDR3 has 14 residues. Trimming stripped 6 bases from V and 2 bases from J, with 14 bases between. CDR1 is MNHNS and CDR2 is SASEGT in the germline V gene. CDR3 amino acids: CASRRHQGTYEQYF. CDR3 DNA sequence: TGTGCCAGCAGGCGTCACCAGGGGACCTACGAGCAGTACTTC.

The J gene is TRBJ2-5, the V gene TRBV5-1, with TRBD2 matching over 13 bases. This CDR3 contains 18 residues. The J segment lost 2 bases and the V segment lost 1 base, leaving 8 bases of the junction unmatched. Germline CDR1 SGHRS, CDR2 YFSETQ. This CDR3 reads CASSLTSGGAKSQETQYF. The CDR3 bases are TGCGCCAGCAGCTTGACTAGCGGGGGGGCTAAGTCACAAGAGACCCAGTACTTC.

The table lists this clonotype with many counts. The genes are TRBV7-6 and TRBJ2-5; 12 nucleotides line up with TRBD2. The CDR3 runs 16 residues. V shed 1 base, J shed 1 base, and the junction held 1 base outside the gene matches. Per the germline V gene, CDR1 is SGHVS and CDR2 is FNYEAQ. The chain's CDR3 is CASSLETSGGQETQYF. Here the CDR3 DNA reads TGTGCCAGCAGCTTAGAGACTAGCGGGGGCCAAGAGACCCAGTACTTC. Full variable domain (rest looked up from reference TRBV7-6 and TRBJ2-5): GAGVSQSPRYKVTKRGQDVALRCDPISGHVSLYWYRQALGQGPEFLTYFNYEAQQDKSGLPNDRFSAERPEGSISTLTIQRTEQRDSAMYRCASSLETSGGQETQYFGPGTRLLVL.

This clonotype showed up many times. The chain carries TRBV10-3 and TRBJ1-5; no clear D gene. The V and J ends lost 0 bases and 7 bases respectively, with 10 bases between them. Germline assignment: CDR1 ENHRY and CDR2 SYGVKD. The CDR3 runs 14 residues. CDR3 region: CAISESFQTQPQHF. In nucleotides, the CDR3 is TGTGCCATCAGTGAGTCGTTCCAGACCCAGCCCCAGCATTTT.

The chain combines TRBV27 with TRBJ2-2, with D unclear. From germline, CDR1 is MNHEY and CDR2 SMNVEV (reference sequence). The length of the CDR3 is 13 residues. V lost 5 bases to trimming and J lost 5 bases, with 9 bases between them. Written as DNA, the CDR3 is TGTGCCAGCAGTGTAAGCGAGACCGGGGAGCTGTTTTTT. Translated, it gives CASSVSETGELFF.

Details on this clonotype: The junction departs from the called germline gene at one end, perhaps through a read error. The chain combines TRBV5-6 with TRBJ2-1; 7 nucleotides line up with TRBD1. The CDR3 is 14 amino acids. Germline V gene lookup returns CDR1 SGHDT and CDR2 YYEEEE. CDR3 loop: CTSSLGQYYNEQFF. CDR3 coding DNA: TGTACCAGCAGCCTGGGACAGTACTACAATGAGCAGTTCTTC.

Remarks on this clonotype: This may stem from a read error, because a much larger clone lies one nucleotide away. V gene TRBV5-5 combines with J gene TRBJ2-7; TRBD1 matches at 8 bases. The CDR3 loop spans 15 amino acids. Germline CDR1 SGHKS, CDR2 YYEKEE (reference sequence). V shed 0 bases, J shed 5 bases, and the junction held 7 bases outside the gene matches. The CDR3 loop is CASSLARDRGNEQYF. Written as DNA, the CDR3 is TGTGCCAGCAGCTTGGCCAGAGACAGGGGCAACGAGCAGTACTTC.

This clonotype was counted at least ten times. CDR3 sequence: CASSFSSGGDLSYEQYF. In DNA form, the CDR3 reads TGTGCCAGCAGTTTTTCCAGCGGGGGGGATTTGTCCTACGAGCAGTACTTC. This chain connects TRBV28 to TRBJ2-7; 10 nucleotides align to TRBD2. CDR1 is MDHEN, CDR2 SYDVKM, per germline. This CDR3 has 17 residues. V was clipped by 3 bases and J by 1 base; unmatched bases: 9.

This sequence joins TRBV3-1 and TRBJ1-2, with 7 bases lining up with TRBD1. Germline V CDR1 and CDR2: LGHDT, YNNKEL (reference sequence). The CDR3 is 13 residues long. With 8 bases clipped from V and 2 bases from J, the junction kept 5 bases outside the gene matches. For the CDR3, the DNA is TGTGCCAGCGCCCCGGACAGGAACTATGGCTACACCTTC. It codes for CASAPDRNYGYTF.

This clonotype was seen a few times. Since a much larger clone is just one base distant, this may be a read error. This rearrangement joins TRBV7-7 to TRBJ2-3; 13 nucleotides match TRBD2. Germline V gene sequence: CDR1 SSHAT, CDR2 FNYEAQ (reference sequence). The CDR3 is 15 amino acids. CDR3 sequence (DNA): TGTGCTAGCAGTCCCACTAGCGGGGGGGCAGGTACGCAGTATTTT. Its translation: CASSPTSGGAGTQYF.

This clonotype was observed a few times. The chain carries TRBV25-1 and TRBJ2-5; TRBD2 matches 7 bases. Germline CDR1 and CDR2: MGHDK and SYGVNS. This CDR3 comprises 14 residues. Trimming at V came to 0 bases and at J to 5 bases, leaving 3 bases not matched to a gene. The CDR3 is CASSEYGGGETQYF. The CDR3 DNA sequence: TGTGCCAGCAGTGAATATGGGGGGGGTGAGACCCAGTACTTC.

In its sample, this clonotype was seen many times. The CDR3, as DNA: TGTGCCAGCAGTGAGGGGGGGCAGAGAGAGCAGTACTTC. Its protein product is CASSEGGQREQYF. The chain combines TRBV2 with TRBJ2-7; perhaps TRBD2 as D (7 bases). CDR3 size: 13 residues. V lost 3 bases to trimming and J lost 7 bases, with 13 bases between them. Germline assignment: CDR1 SNHLY and CDR2 FYNNEI.

At least ten counts were recorded for this clonotype. This chain joins TRBV12-3 or TRBV12-4 and TRBJ1-3; D is undetermined. Trimming took 2 bases from V and 0 from J, leaving 11 bases between them. The CDR3 has 16 residues. In DNA form, the CDR3 reads TGTGCCAGCAGTTTAAGTGTCAGTCTCTCTGGAAACACCATATATTTT. It encodes CASSLSVSLSGNTIYF.

This clonotype showed up just a few times. This may arise from a read error, as a much more abundant clone is one base away. The gene calls are TRBV7-2 and TRBJ2-2; maybe TRBD2 (5 bases). Germline CDR1 SGHTA, CDR2 FQGNSA. CDR3 length equals 13 residues. This CDR3 is CASSLGLAGERFF. The CDR3 coding sequence is TGTGCCAGCAGCTTAGGGCTTGCTGGGGAGCGGTTTTTT. Full variable domain (rest looked up from reference TRBV7-2 and TRBJ2-2): GAGVSQSPSNKVTEKGKDVELRCDPISGHTALYWYRQSLGQGLEFLIYFQGNSAPDKSGLPSDRFSAERTGGSVSTLTIQRTQQEDSAVYLCASSLGLAGERFFGEGSRLTVL.

This clonotype was seen many times. CDR3 nucleotide sequence: TGTGCCATCAGTGAGTCGGAGACAGGGACCTACGAGCAGTACTTC. Protein sequence: CAISESETGTYEQYF. The chain combines TRBV10-3 with TRBJ2-7, with TRBD1 matching over 7 bases. Germline-derived CDR1 and CDR2 are ENHRY and SYGVKD. The CDR3 is 15 amino acids. V lost 0 bases, J lost 2 bases, and 4 bases stayed unmatched.

The chain couples TRBV7-9 to TRBJ1-2; D gene unclear. The V and J ends lost 1 base and 5 bases respectively, with 17 bases between them. CDR1 and CDR2 (germline): SEHNR, FQNEAQ (reference sequence). The CDR3 spans 16 residues. The CDR3 coding sequence is TGTGCCAGCAGCTTAGAGCACGTGGCGGAAGTTTATGGCTACACCTTC. Translated, it gives CASSLEHVAEVYGYTF.

A few counts support this clonotype. A much larger clone lies one base from this, so it may be a read error. The V gene is TRBV7-6, the J gene TRBJ2-5, with D perhaps matching TRBD1 or TRBD2 (6 bases each). There are 16 residues in the CDR3. Germline CDR1 reads SGHVS; CDR2 reads FNYEAQ. CDR3 loop: CAGSSARRGGMETQYF. As DNA, the CDR3 is TGTGCCGGCAGCTCCGCCCGCAGGGGAGGCATGGAGACCCAGTACTTC.

This clonotype was seen a few times. V usage is TRBV14 and J usage is TRBJ1-1, with D possibly matching TRBD1 (5 bases). This CDR3 has 15 amino acids. V was trimmed by 0 bases and J by 2 bases, leaving 10 bases between them. CDR1 is SGHDN, CDR2 FVKESK, per germline. CDR3 nucleotides: TGTGCCAGCAGCCAAGAAGGGGCTCTTAACACTGAAGCTTTCTTT. Its translation: CASSQEGALNTEAFF.

V gene TRBV28 combines with J gene TRBJ2-5, with 7 bases aligning to TRBD2. Trimming took 6 bases from V and 2 from J; bases not matched to a gene: 9. Per the germline V gene, CDR1 is MDHEN and CDR2 is SYDVKM. The CDR3 loop spans 15 amino acids. This CDR3 reads CASSLAGAIQETQYF. The CDR3 bases are TGTGCCAGCAGCTTAGCGGGTGCAATACAAGAGACCCAGTACTTC.